This passage covers 13 T cell receptor beta chains from one sample sequenced in a study of blood T cell repertoires in COVID-19. The table came from immunoSEQ multiplex PCR; TCRdb's copy has only in-frame clones and leaves some out. Of around 300,000 clones listed, 83% are singletons. The sample consisted of peripheral blood. Receptors originate from a woman aged 50 to 60 who had recovered from COVID-19.

The table lists this clone with a few counts. The CDR3 region has the DNA TGTGCCAGCTCAGACAATGGGGACAGGGCCTACGAGCAGTACTTC. Residues: CASSDNGDRAYEQYF. V usage is TRBV18 and J usage is TRBJ2-7; TRBD1 aligns across 9 bases. CDR3 length: 15 amino acids. The germline CDR1 and CDR2 sequences are KGHSH and LQKENI. V shed 5 bases and J 2 bases; nucleotides not matched to a gene: 7. Drawing the rest from reference TRBV18 and TRBJ2-7, the complete variable domain is NAGVMQNPRHLVRRRGQEARLRCSPMKGHSHVYWYRQLPEEGLKFMVYLQKENIIDESGMPKERFSAEFPKEGPSILRIQQVVRGDSAAYFCASSDNGDRAYEQYFGPGTRLTVT.

In DNA, the CDR3 is TGTGCCTGGAGTGGGGCTAGCGGGTACAATGAGCAGTTCTTC. This sequence encodes CAWSGASGYNEQFF. The gene calls are TRBV30 and TRBJ2-1, with TRBD2 identical over 8 bases. CDR1 and CDR2 (germline): GTSNPN, SVGIG (reference sequence). The V and J ends lost 1 base and 4 bases, in that order; junction bases with no gene match: 3. This CDR3 contains 14 residues.

In DNA, the CDR3 is TGTGCCAGCAGTGAAAACCCTTCGGTCGGTGGTAGCGGGACCTACGAGCAGTACTTC. This translates into CASSENPSVGGSGTYEQYF. The chain carries TRBV6-1 and TRBJ2-7; 8 bases are shared with TRBD2. The V gene end was trimmed by 2 bases and the J gene end by 2 bases; junction bases not matched to a gene: 17. The CDR3 spans 19 residues. Germline assignment: CDR1 MNHNS and CDR2 SASEGT.

This chain's CDR3 is CAWSARHLEKLFF. Here the CDR3 DNA reads TGTGCCTGGAGTGCGCGACACCTTGAAAAACTGTTTTTT. The genes are TRBV30 and TRBJ1-4; no clear D gene. CDR1 is GTSNPN and CDR2 is SVGIG in the germline V gene (reference sequence). V lost 1 base, J lost 7 bases, and 10 bases lay in between. The CDR3 has 13 residues.

The chain joins TRBV19 to TRBJ2-3; a possible D gene is TRBD1 (5 bases). Trimming removed 7 bases at V and 2 bases at J, with 16 bases between. Per the germline V gene, CDR1 is LNHDA and CDR2 is SQIVND (reference sequence). The CDR3 has 15 residues. CDR3 loop: CASTSCRELTDTQYF. The CDR3 DNA reads as TGTGCCAGTACCTCCTGCAGGGAACTCACAGATACGCAGTATTTT.

The J gene is TRBJ2-7, the V gene TRBV4-3; 11 bases agree with TRBD2. Looked up from germline, CDR1 is LGHNA and CDR2 is YSLEER. With 1 base clipped from V and 4 bases from J, the junction kept 6 bases outside the gene matches. CDR3 length: 16 amino acids. Here the CDR3 reads CASSQGHSGGGYEQYF. CDR3 bases: TGCGCCAGCAGCCAAGGACATAGCGGGGGGGGGTACGAGCAGTACTTC.

This clone has just one count. The gene calls are TRBV3-1 (or the pseudogene TRBV3-2) and TRBJ1-2; 10 bases match TRBD1. Germline trimming cut 5 bases from V and 5 bases from J; bases unmatched to any gene: 8. CDR3 length: 15 amino acids. Germline V gives CDR1 LGHDT, CDR2 YNNKEL (reference sequence). The CDR3 DNA follows: TGTGCCAGCAGCTTCAGACAGGGGGCGCGATATGGCTACACCTTC. Its protein is CASSFRQGARYGYTF.

The chain recombines TRBV6-5 with TRBJ2-7; D is unclear. The CDR3 has 14 amino acids. The ends were cut back, 2 bases at V and 1 base at J, with 9 bases in the middle. Germline CDR1 is MNHEY and CDR2 is SVGAGI. The CDR3: CASSYTHGSYEQYF. The CDR3 coding sequence is TGTGCCAGCAGTTACACCCACGGTTCCTACGAGCAGTACTTC.

The DNA of the CDR3 is TGTGCCAGCAGTTATGGGGCAACCTATGGCTACACCTTC. Translated: CASSYGATYGYTF. This chain uses TRBV6-2 or TRBV6-3 with TRBJ1-2; D is perhaps TRBD1 (5 bases). This CDR3 comprises 13 residues. CDR1 is MNHEY and CDR2 is SVGEGT in the germline V gene. Trimming removed 3 bases at V and 4 bases at J, with 9 bases between.

The CDR3 sequence: CASSYSGRGTYEQYF. DNA of the CDR3: TGTGCCAGCAGTTACTCGGGCCGGGGGACCTACGAGCAGTACTTC. The V gene is TRBV6-2 or TRBV6-3, the J gene TRBJ2-7; a weak D match, TRBD2 (6 bases). From germline, CDR1 is MNHEY and CDR2 SVGEGT. With 0 bases removed from V and 2 bases from J, the gap between germline ends came to 11 bases. The CDR3 runs to 15 residues.

The rearrangement uses TRBV19 and TRBJ2-1; tentatively, D is TRBD1 (5 bases). Germline V gene data show CDR1 as LNHDA and CDR2 as SQIVND (reference sequence). This CDR3 spans 16 amino acids. V lost 5 bases and J lost 0, with 14 bases in between. The CDR3: CASSDPRDSSYNEQFF. The CDR3 DNA reads TGTGCCAGTAGTGATCCCAGGGATAGCTCCTACAATGAGCAGTTCTTC.

The CDR3 DNA sequence: TGCGCCAGCAGCTGGACAGGGGTGGGGAATCAGCCCCAGCATTTT. Protein: CASSWTGVGNQPQHF. V gene TRBV5-1 combines with J gene TRBJ1-5, with 9 positions matching TRBD1. The CDR3 length is 15 residues. The germline CDR1 and CDR2 sequences are SGHRS and YFSETQ. The ends lost 3 bases at V and 4 bases at J; junction bases unmatched: 5.

The chain employs TRBV27 and TRBJ1-5, with D possibly TRBD1 on 6 matching bases. Germline V gene data show CDR1 as MNHEY and CDR2 as SMNVEV (reference sequence). The germline V and J ends were trimmed by 4 bases and 4 bases, with 26 bases remaining between them. The CDR3 is made up of 19 amino acids. The CDR3 is CASSSYAPGTSERNQPQHF. The CDR3 DNA reads TGTGCCAGCAGTTCCTACGCCCCCGGGACATCCGAGCGGAATCAGCCCCAGCATTTT.